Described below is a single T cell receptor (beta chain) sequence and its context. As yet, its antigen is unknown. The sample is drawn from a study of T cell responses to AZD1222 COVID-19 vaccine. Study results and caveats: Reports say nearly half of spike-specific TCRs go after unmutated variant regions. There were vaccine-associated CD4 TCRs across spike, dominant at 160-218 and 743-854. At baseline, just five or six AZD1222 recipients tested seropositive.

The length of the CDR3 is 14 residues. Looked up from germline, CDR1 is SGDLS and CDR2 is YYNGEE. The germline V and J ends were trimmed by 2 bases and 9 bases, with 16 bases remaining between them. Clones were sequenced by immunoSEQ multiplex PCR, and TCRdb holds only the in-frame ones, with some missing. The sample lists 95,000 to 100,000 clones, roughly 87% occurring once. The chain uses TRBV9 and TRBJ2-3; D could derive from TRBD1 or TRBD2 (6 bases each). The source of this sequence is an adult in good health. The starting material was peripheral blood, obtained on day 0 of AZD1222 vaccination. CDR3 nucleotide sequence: TGTGCCAGCAGCGTGGGAGGTGGGGGCGACACGCAGTATTTT. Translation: CASSVGGGGDTQYF.